This entry lists 7 T cell receptor beta chains sequenced from one sample in a study of T cells in narcolepsy. Sequenced by immunoSEQ multiplex PCR; TCRdb stores in-frame clones only, minus some. The sample includes 20,000 to 30,000 clones, approximately 89% of them seen just once. Sequences were obtained from CD45RA- memory CD4+ T cells from PBMCs. All receptors come from a human donor with narcolepsy.

This chain connects TRBV9 to TRBJ2-3; 7 positions match TRBD1. The CDR3 totals 14 residues. Germline V gene lookup returns CDR1 SGDLS and CDR2 YYNGEE. The J segment lost 4 bases and the V segment lost 4 bases, leaving 6 bases of the junction unmatched. CDR3 sequence: CASSRQGSADTQYF. The DNA for the CDR3 is TGTGCCAGCAGCAGACAGGGCAGCGCAGATACGCAGTATTTT. The full variable domain, its missing parts supplied by reference TRBV9 and TRBJ2-3, is DSGVTQTPKHLITATGQRVTLRCSPRSGDLSVYWYQQSLDQGLQFLIQYYNGEERAKGNILERFSAQQFPDLHSELNLSSLELGDSALYFCASSRQGSADTQYFGPGTRLTVL.

CDR3 loop: CASSVTSGSTDTQYF. The CDR3 nucleotides read TGTGCCAGCAGTGTCACTAGCGGGAGCACAGATACGCAGTATTTT. The chain couples TRBV6-1 to TRBJ2-3; 9 positions match TRBD2. V lost 4 bases, J lost 0 bases, and 2 bases stayed unmatched. The CDR3 length is 15 residues. CDR1 and CDR2 from the germline V gene are MNHNS and SASEGT.

The gene calls are TRBV10-3 and TRBJ2-7; 7 bases align to TRBD2. CDR1 and CDR2 from the germline V gene are ENHRY and SYGVKD. This CDR3 has 12 amino acids. With 10 bases clipped from V and 5 bases from J, the junction kept 8 bases outside the gene matches. CDR3 amino acids: CATTGGGNEQYF. The CDR3 DNA is TGTGCCACAACGGGGGGAGGTAACGAGCAGTACTTC.

This clone was observed a handful of times. The rearrangement joins TRBV6-1 to TRBJ1-2; no definite D call. Per the germline V gene, CDR1 is MNHNS and CDR2 is SASEGT. The CDR3 runs to 14 residues. The V end lost 0 bases, the J end lost 2 bases, and 7 bases lay between the germline ends. The CDR3 sequence: CASSEAAGNYGYTF. DNA of the CDR3: TGTGCCAGCAGTGAAGCTGCCGGGAACTATGGCTACACCTTC.

CDR3 in DNA: TGTGCCAGCGGGACAGGGGTTCTCGCAGATACGCAGTATTTT. Its protein is CASGTGVLADTQYF. The chain joins TRBV28 to TRBJ2-3; 10 bases line up with TRBD1. V shed 8 bases, J shed 4 bases, and the junction held 6 bases outside the gene matches. The CDR3 runs to 14 residues. Germline assignment: CDR1 MDHEN and CDR2 SYDVKM.

The rearrangement joins TRBV7-9 to TRBJ2-1; D remains ambiguous. With 2 bases removed from V and 7 bases from J, the gap between germline ends came to 6 bases. CDR1 SEHNR and CDR2 FQNEAQ come from the germline V gene (reference sequence). This CDR3 is built from 12 residues. CDR3 in amino acids: CASSLSLNEQFF. CDR3 DNA sequence: TGTGCCAGCAGCTTATCCCTAAATGAGCAGTTCTTC.

Only one count was recorded for this clone. The CDR3 DNA reads as TGTGCCAGCAGCTTGGGACAGGGGCACTCTGGGGCCAACGTCCTGACTTTC. The encoded protein is CASSLGQGHSGANVLTF. The chain couples TRBV11-2 to TRBJ2-6, with 10 bases identical to TRBD1. The CDR3 covers 17 residues. After removal of 3 bases from V and 0 bases from J, the junction contained 2 bases not matched to a gene. The germline CDR1 and CDR2 sequences are SGHAT and FQNNGV.